Below, 22 T cell receptor beta chains from the same sample are listed, as sequenced in a study of blood T cell repertoires in COVID-19 (dated by TCRdb to 2018 to 2021). To prepare the library, the immunoSEQ multiplex PCR assay was applied. Here the immuneACCESS table is served through TCRdb, limited to in-frame sequences with V and J called. Missing clones are a known gap in these copies; in checked studies unresolved V genes cover under half, and the rest lacks a known reason. This sample is represented by a few hundred thousand clones; 87% of them were singletons. The top ten constitute about 9.4% of the sample. Sequenced sample: PBMCs or T cells enriched from blood (not recorded which). Receptor source: a woman aged 45-65 years who had recovered from COVID-19.

The V and J genes are TRBV4-2 and TRBJ1-5; no reliable D call. CDR3 size: 17 residues. CDR1 LGHNA and CDR2 YNFKEQ come from the germline V gene. V was shortened by 1 base and J by 2 bases, with 15 bases between the two germline ends. DNA for the CDR3: TGTGCCAGCAGCCAAGGTGACATCGGGGAGGGCAATCAGCCCCAGCATTTT. Protein: CASSQGDIGEGNQPQHF.

The chain has TRBV7-3 and TRBJ2-1; TRBD2 agrees at 8 bases. The germline gives CDR1 SGHTA, CDR2 FQGTGA. Trimming removed 2 bases from V and 1 base from J; junction bases left unmatched: 13. This CDR3 is 19 amino acids long. The CDR3 sequence is CASSLSTSGVGRSYNEQFF. The CDR3 nucleotides read TGTGCCAGCAGCTTATCAACTAGCGGTGTGGGAAGGTCCTACAATGAGCAGTTCTTC. The variable domain in full, completed from reference TRBV7-3 and TRBJ2-1, reads GAGVSQTPSNKVTEKGKYVELRCDPISGHTALYWYRQSLGQGPEFLIYFQGTGAADDSGLPNDRFFAVRPEGSVSTLKIQRTERGDSAVYLCASSLSTSGVGRSYNEQFFGPGTRLTVL.

The chain carries TRBV7-3 and TRBJ2-5; 7 bases map to TRBD2. The CDR3 totals 15 residues. Germline CDR1 SGHTA, CDR2 FQGTGA. Trimming at V came to 5 bases and at J to 2 bases, leaving 8 bases not matched to a gene. The CDR3, as DNA: TGTGCCAGCAGCCAAGTGGGGGGACTACAAGAGACCCAGTACTTC. Encoded protein: CASSQVGGLQETQYF.

The rearrangement joins TRBV4-1 to TRBJ1-4; D is undetermined. With 1 base removed from V and 7 bases from J, the gap between germline ends came to 19 bases. In germline, CDR1 is MGHRA, CDR2 YSYEKL. The CDR3 has 17 residues. CDR3 sequence: CASSQGPLLERVEKLFF. CDR3 DNA: TGCGCCAGCAGCCAAGGACCGTTGCTAGAACGGGTTGAAAAACTGTTTTTT.

J is TRBJ2-7 and V is TRBV6-5, with a possible D match to TRBD2 (5 bases). Germline V gene lookup returns CDR1 MNHEY and CDR2 SVGAGI. The V and J ends lost 7 bases and 0 bases respectively, with 10 bases between them. This CDR3 contains 13 residues. The CDR3 region is CASNTDFSYEQYF. The CDR3 DNA reads as TGTGCCAGCAACACGGACTTCTCCTACGAGCAGTACTTC.

The V and J genes are TRBV18 and TRBJ2-7; 8 bases fit TRBD1. The CDR3 sequence is 15 residues long. V lost 0 bases, J lost 4 bases, and 5 bases stayed unmatched. Per germline, CDR1 KGHSH and CDR2 LQKENI. CDR3 protein: CASSPPGQGAYEQYF. Written as DNA, the CDR3 is TGTGCCAGCTCACCACCCGGGCAGGGGGCTTACGAGCAGTACTTC.

The chain uses TRBV19 and TRBJ2-7; 7 bases are a match to TRBD2. Trimming cost V 0 bases and J 4 bases; bases outside gene matches: 0. The CDR3 has 13 amino acids. CDR1 and CDR2 from the germline V gene are LNHDA and SQIVND (reference sequence). The CDR3 spells CASSIERGYEQYF. The CDR3 DNA reads as TGTGCCAGTAGTATAGAGCGGGGGTACGAGCAGTACTTC. Based on the CDR3 plus reference TRBV19 and TRBJ2-7, the full variable domain is DGGITQSPKYLFRKEGQNVTLSCEQNLNHDAMYWYRQDPGQGLRLIYYSQIVNDFQKGDIAEGYSVSREKKESFPLTVTSAQKNPTAFYLCASSIERGYEQYFGPGTRLTVT.

V and J are TRBV3-1 (or the pseudogene TRBV3-2) and TRBJ2-7; perhaps TRBD1 as D (5 bases). This CDR3 has 13 residues. Germline V gene sequence: CDR1 LGHDT, CDR2 YNNKEL (reference sequence). The germline V and J ends were trimmed by 0 bases and 6 bases, with 9 bases remaining between them. The chain's CDR3 is CASSQDLRAEQYF. DNA for the CDR3: TGTGCCAGCAGCCAAGATCTCAGGGCCGAGCAGTACTTC.

This clone was seen only once. The chain joins TRBV7-8 to TRBJ1-2, with TRBD1 identical over 7 bases. The germline gives CDR1 SGHVS, CDR2 FQNEAQ. The trim removed 5 bases at V and 7 bases at J, leaving 7 bases unmatched. The CDR3 contains 13 residues. This chain's CDR3 is CASSPTGFSGYTF. CDR3 DNA sequence: TGTGCCAGCAGCCCGACAGGGTTTAGTGGCTACACCTTC.

In DNA form, the CDR3 reads TGTGCCAGCAGCGACGGTGTCCAAGAGACCCAGTACTTC. Translating it yields CASSDGVQETQYF. V and J are TRBV9 and TRBJ2-5; D uncertain. The CDR3 consists of 13 residues. V was cut by 3 bases and J by 1 base, with 7 bases left in between. The V gene's germline CDR1 is SGDLS and CDR2 YYNGEE.

The genes are TRBV7-9 and TRBJ2-7, with D possibly matching TRBD2 (5 bases). The V gene's germline CDR1 is SEHNR and CDR2 FQNEAQ (reference sequence). This CDR3 contains 14 residues. Trimming took 3 bases from V and 4 from J, leaving 13 bases between them. CDR3 DNA sequence: TGTGCCAGCAGCTTGTACCGGGGAGAATACGAGCAGTACTTC. It translates to CASSLYRGEYEQYF. The full variable domain, completed using reference TRBV7-9 and TRBJ2-7, is DTGVSQNPRHKITKRGQNVTFRCDPISEHNRLYWYRQTLGQGPEFLTYFQNEAQLEKSRLLSDRFSAERPKGSFSTLEIQRTEQGDSAMYLCASSLYRGEYEQYFGPGTRLTVT.

CDR3 coding DNA: TGTGCCAGCAGCTTTGTGGGGGCGGTGAACTATGGCTACACCTTC. Its protein is CASSFVGAVNYGYTF. The V and J genes are TRBV7-2 and TRBJ1-2; a possible D gene is TRBD1 (6 bases). With 3 bases removed from V and 2 bases from J, the gap between germline ends came to 13 bases. The germline V gene encodes CDR1 SGHTA and CDR2 FQGNSA. The CDR3 spans 15 residues.

This sequence joins TRBV6-5 and TRBJ1-2, with D possibly TRBD1 on 5 matching bases. The length of the CDR3 is 13 residues. V was pared by 0 bases and J by 8 bases, with 10 bases between. Germline V gene sequence: CDR1 MNHEY, CDR2 SVGAGI. The CDR3 DNA follows: TGTGCCAGCAGTTACTCGACGGAGGGGGGCTACACCTTC. This codes for CASSYSTEGGYTF.

The chain is built from TRBV27 and TRBJ1-6; the D is unclear. This CDR3 spans 15 amino acids. Trimming left V 3 bases short and J 7 bases short, with 13 bases between. Looked up from germline, CDR1 is MNHEY and CDR2 is SMNVEV (reference sequence). The CDR3 here is CASSFVTSGNSPLHF. The CDR3, as DNA: TGTGCCAGCAGTTTCGTGACCTCGGGGAATTCACCCCTCCACTTT.

The rearrangement uses TRBV6-5 and TRBJ2-2; D is possibly TRBD2 (6 bases). Trimming shortened V by 4 bases and J by 0 bases, and 12 bases separated the two germline ends. Germline V lookup: CDR1 MNHEY, CDR2 SVGAGI. The CDR3 spans 16 residues. CDR3 amino acids: CASSSAGTPNTGELFF. The CDR3 region has the DNA TGTGCCAGCAGTTCGGCGGGGACTCCGAACACCGGGGAGCTGTTTTTT.

Note on this clone: One junction end does not reproduce the germline sequence, and a read error may be involved. The chain has TRBV7-7 and TRBJ2-5; 12 bases match TRBD2. The CDR3 is made up of 15 amino acids. Per germline, CDR1 SSHAT and CDR2 FNYEAQ (reference sequence). Here the CDR3 DNA reads TGTGCTAGCAGCTTACTAGCGGGGGGTGGAGAGACCCAGTACTTC. Protein product: CASSLLAGGGETQYF.

The chain is built from TRBV19 and TRBJ2-7; 10 nucleotides agree with TRBD1. The germline V gene has CDR1 LNHDA and CDR2 SQIVND (reference sequence). The CDR3 consists of 17 residues. The J segment lost 2 bases and the V segment lost 6 bases, leaving 13 bases of the junction unmatched. The CDR3 here is CASSPGQGTAGTYEQYF. The CDR3 DNA reads as TGTGCCAGTAGCCCGGGACAGGGGACGGCTGGAACCTACGAGCAGTACTTC.

CDR3 loop: CASITGQGSYEQYF. DNA of the CDR3: TGTGCCAGCATTACCGGACAGGGCTCCTACGAGCAGTACTTC. This chain connects TRBV2 to TRBJ2-7, with 8 nucleotides matching TRBD1. The V gene end was trimmed by 7 bases and the J gene end by 0 bases; junction bases not matched to a gene: 5. This CDR3 contains 14 residues. The germline V gene encodes CDR1 SNHLY and CDR2 FYNNEI. The complete variable domain, with remaining parts taken from reference TRBV2 and TRBJ2-7, reads EPEVTQTPSHQVTQMGQEVILRCVPISNHLYFYWYRQILGQKVEFLVSFYNNEISEKSEIFDDQFSVERPDGSNFTLKIRSTKLEDSAMYFCASITGQGSYEQYFGPGTRLTVT.

The V call is TRBV12-3 or TRBV12-4, the J call TRBJ2-2; D remains ambiguous. V lost 3 bases to trimming and J lost 6 bases, with 8 bases between them. The length of the CDR3 is 13 residues. Here the CDR3 DNA reads TGTGCCAGCAGTTTTGCAGAGGCCGGGGAGCTGTTTTTT. It yields the protein CASSFAEAGELFF.

The chain joins TRBV7-2 to TRBJ2-1; tentative D call: TRBD2 (7 bases). Trimming shortened V by 4 bases and J by 2 bases, and 12 bases separated the two germline ends. CDR3 length: 15 amino acids. CDR1 and CDR2 from the germline V gene are SGHTA and FQGNSA. CDR3 amino acids: CASSSGGHPYNEQFF. The CDR3 DNA follows: TGTGCCAGCAGCTCCGGGGGGCATCCCTACAATGAGCAGTTCTTC.

This clone was observed a single time. V gene TRBV4-1 combines with J gene TRBJ2-5; no definite D call. Germline loops: CDR1 MGHRA, CDR2 YSYEKL. The CDR3 has 17 residues. V was clipped by 1 base and J by 3 bases, with 18 bases between them. CDR3 sequence reads: CASSQVIRFQAEETQYF. CDR3 nucleotide sequence: TGCGCCAGCAGCCAAGTTATCCGTTTCCAGGCCGAAGAGACCCAGTACTTC.

This chain connects TRBV7-2 to TRBJ2-7; TRBD2 matches 7 bases. V lost 1 base, J lost 0 bases, and 3 bases stayed unmatched. Germline-derived CDR1 and CDR2 are SGHTA and FQGNSA. The CDR3 contains 15 residues. The CDR3 spells CASSLGGLPSYEQYF. CDR3 DNA: TGTGCCAGCAGCTTAGGGGGACTACCCTCCTACGAGCAGTACTTC.